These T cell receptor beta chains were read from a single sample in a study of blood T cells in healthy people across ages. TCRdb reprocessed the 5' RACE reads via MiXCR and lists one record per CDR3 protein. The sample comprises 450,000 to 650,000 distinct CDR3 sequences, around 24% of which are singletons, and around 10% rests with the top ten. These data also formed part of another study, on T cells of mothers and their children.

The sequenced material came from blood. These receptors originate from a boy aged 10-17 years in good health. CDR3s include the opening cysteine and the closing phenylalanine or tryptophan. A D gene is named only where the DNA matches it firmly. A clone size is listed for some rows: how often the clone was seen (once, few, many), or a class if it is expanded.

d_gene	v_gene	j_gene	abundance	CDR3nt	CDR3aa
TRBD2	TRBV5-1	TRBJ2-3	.	TGCGCCAGCAGCGCCGGGACTAGCGTTACCCAAGATACGCAGTATTTT	CASSAGTSVTQDTQYF
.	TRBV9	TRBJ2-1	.	TGTGCCAGCAGCGTAGGGGGGGGGCAGTCCTACAATGAGCAGTTCTTC	CASSVGGGQSYNEQFF
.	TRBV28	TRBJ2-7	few	TGTGCCAGCAGTTTTCGGGGGAAAATGGCCTACGAGCAGTACTTC	CASSFRGKMAYEQYF
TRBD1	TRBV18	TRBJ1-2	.	TGTGCCAGCTCGCCCCAGACAGGGAGCTATGGCTACACCTTC	CASSPQTGSYGYTF
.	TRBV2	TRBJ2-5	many	TGTGCCAGCAGGACGGGGGTCCAAGAGACCCAGTACTTC	CASRTGVQETQYF
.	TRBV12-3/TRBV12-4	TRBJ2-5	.	TGTGCCAGCAGTTTCAGGGCAGGAGAGGAGACCCAGTACTTC	CASSFRAGEETQYF
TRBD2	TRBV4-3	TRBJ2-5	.	TGCGCCAGCAGCCAAGAAGGTTTTCTAGCGGGAGGGTCTGAGCAGTACTTC	CASSQEGFLAGGSEQYF
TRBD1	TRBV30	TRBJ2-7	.	TGTGCCTGGGGAGAGGGGACAGTGGGTTGGAACGAGCAGTACTTC	CAWGEGTVGWNEQYF
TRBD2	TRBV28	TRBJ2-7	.	TGTGCCAACAGCCCCAGACTAGCGATCCACGAGCAGTACTTC	CANSPRLAIHEQYF
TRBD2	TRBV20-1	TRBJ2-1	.	TGCAGTGCTAGCTACCCCGGACTAGCGGGAGGGCCATCCAATGAGCAGTTCTTC	CSASYPGLAGGPSNEQFF
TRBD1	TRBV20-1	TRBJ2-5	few	TGCAGTGCTAGCCGGGACAGGGGTCAAGAGACCCAGTACTTC	CSASRDRGQETQYF
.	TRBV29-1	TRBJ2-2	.	TGCAGCGTTGAAGGAAAGAACACCGGGGAGCTGTTCTTT	CSVEGKNTGELFF
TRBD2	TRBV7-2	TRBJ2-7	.	TGTGCCAGCAGCTTACTTGCGGGAGGGCCCCCCGAGCAGTACTTC	CASSLLAGGPPEQYF
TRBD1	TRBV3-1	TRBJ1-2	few	TGTGCCGGCAGTCGACAGGGGTATGGCTACACCTTC	CAGSRQGYGYTF
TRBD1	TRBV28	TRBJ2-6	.	TGTGCCACCCGGGACAGGGGCTATACTGGGACCAACGTCCTGACTTTC	CATRDRGYTGTNVLTF
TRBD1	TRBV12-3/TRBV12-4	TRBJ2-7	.	TGTGCCAGCACCCTGTCCGGGACAGCTCTCTACGAGCAGTACTTC	CASTLSGTALYEQYF
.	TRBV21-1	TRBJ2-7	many	TGTGCCAGCAGCAAAGAAAAGACAGGGGGCTCCTACGAGCAGTACTTC	CASSKEKTGGSYEQYF
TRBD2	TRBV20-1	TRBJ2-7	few	TGCAGTGCCCTGGTACCTAGCGGAGCGGGCGAGCAGTACTTC	CSALVPSGAGEQYF
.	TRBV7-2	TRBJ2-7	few	TGTGCCAGCAGCTTCAGGAGTGACTACTACGAGCAGTACTTC	CASSFRSDYYEQYF
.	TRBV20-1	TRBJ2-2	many	TGCAGTGCTAGATTCTACGGCACCGGGGAGCTGTTTTTT	CSARFYGTGELFF
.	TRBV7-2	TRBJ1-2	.	TGTGCCAGCAGCTTAATGTCCATTCCTAACTATGGCTACACCTTC	CASSLMSIPNYGYTF
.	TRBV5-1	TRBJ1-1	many	TGCGCCAGCAGCTGGACGGGAGGTGAAGCTTTCTTT	CASSWTGGEAFF
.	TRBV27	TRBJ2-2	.	TGTGCCAGCAGTTTATCTGCGCCCGGGGAGCTGTTTTTT	CASSLSAPGELFF
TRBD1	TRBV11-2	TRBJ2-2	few	TGTGCCAGCAGCTTAATCCCAGGGGGCAACGGCGGGGAGCTGTTTTTT	CASSLIPGGNGGELFF
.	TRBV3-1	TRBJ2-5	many	TGTGCCAGCAGCCCGACTTTTGCTCAAGAGACCCAGTACTTC	CASSPTFAQETQYF